The 18 T cell receptor beta chains presented below share a single source sample, sequenced in a study of patients and donors after allogeneic stem cell transplantation. TCRdb processed the RT-PCR reads anew with MiXCR; each CDR3 protein has one entry. Seen here are 84,000 or so distinct CDR3 sequences, roughly 52% observed once, and the top ten hold roughly two thirds. The sample consisted of blood, either unsorted or a sorted T cell fraction (not recorded which). The source of these receptors is a human donor who was either an allogeneic HSCT recipient or a stem cell or donor lymphocyte infusion donor (not recorded which). It is not recorded whose cells these are; they may come from a transplant donor.

This clonotype was seen once. V is TRBV6-2 or TRBV6-3 and J is TRBJ2-1; 8 nucleotides line up with TRBD2. V lost 0 bases to trimming and J lost 8 bases; unmatched junction nucleotides: 9. CDR1 is MNHEY, CDR2 SVGEGT, per germline. CDR3 length: 16 amino acids. CDR3 loop: CASSYSPAGVSDEQFF. As DNA, the CDR3 is TGTGCCAGCAGTTACTCTCCAGCGGGAGTATCCGATGAGCAGTTCTTC.

CDR3 in DNA: TGTGCCAGCAGCACCAGACAGTTTAACTATGGCTACACCTTC. Its translation: CASSTRQFNYGYTF. This sequence joins TRBV9 and TRBJ1-2, with TRBD1 as a possible D gene (5 bases). The V gene lost 4 bases and the J gene lost 1 base, with 11 bases spanning the gap. The CDR3 length is 14 residues. CDR1 is SGDLS and CDR2 is YYNGEE in the germline V gene. The full variable domain, with the rest looked up from reference TRBV9 and TRBJ1-2, is DSGVTQTPKHLITATGQRVTLRCSPRSGDLSVYWYQQSLDQGLQFLIQYYNGEERAKGNILERFSAQQFPDLHSELNLSSLELGDSALYFCASSTRQFNYGYTFGSGTRLTVV.

Notes on this clonotype: Compared with germline, one end of the junction differs, possibly owing to a read error. The V call is TRBV4-3, the J call TRBJ1-2, with no clear D. The CDR3 has 12 residues. CDR1 and CDR2 (germline): LGHNA, YSLEER. CDR3 protein: CASSQDRSSSVF. The CDR3 DNA is TGCGCCAGCAGCCAAGACCGATCCAGCTCGGTCTTC.

This clonotype was counted only a few times. This sequence joins TRBV29-1 and TRBJ1-5; D might be TRBD1 (6 bases). Trimming left V 6 bases short and J 5 bases short, with 14 bases between. Germline V gives CDR1 SQVTM, CDR2 ANQGSEA. There are 13 residues in the CDR3. In nucleotides, the CDR3 is TGCAGCGTCTTAGGGGGTGCCGATCAGCCCCAGCATTTT. It yields the protein CSVLGGADQPQHF. Together with reference TRBV29-1 and TRBJ1-5, the CDR3 gives the full variable domain: SAVISQKPSRDICQRGTSLTIQCQVDSQVTMMFWYRQQPGQSLTLIATANQGSEATYESGFVIDKFPISRPNLTFSTLTVSNMSPEDSSIYLCSVLGGADQPQHFGDGTRLSIL.

This clonotype was observed a few times. The chain couples TRBV19 to TRBJ1-1; perhaps TRBD1 as D (5 bases). Germline V gene lookup returns CDR1 LNHDA and CDR2 SQIVND (reference sequence). The CDR3 sequence is 13 residues long. V shed 7 bases and J shed 5 bases, with 14 bases lying between them. CDR3 in amino acids: CASIKREGTEAFF. The CDR3 coding sequence is TGTGCCAGTATTAAAAGGGAGGGGACTGAAGCTTTCTTT.

The rearrangement links TRBV12-3 or TRBV12-4 to TRBJ1-2; D unclear. Trimming removed 1 base at V and 4 bases at J, with 7 bases between. The CDR3 length is 13 residues. CDR3 region: CASSLGVPYGYTF. DNA of the CDR3: TGTGCCAGCAGTTTAGGGGTCCCCTATGGCTACACCTTC.

The V and J genes are TRBV12-5 and TRBJ2-2, with D perhaps TRBD2 (5 bases). Germline V gene lookup returns CDR1 LGHNT and CDR2 FRNRAP. Trimming stripped 3 bases from V and 4 bases from J, with 12 bases between. This CDR3 has 15 residues. The CDR3 spells CASGFTLERTGELFF. For the CDR3, the DNA is TGTGCTAGTGGTTTCACACTAGAGCGCACCGGGGAGCTGTTTTTT.

CDR3 loop: CASSYTGISTDTQYF. The CDR3, as DNA: TGTGCCAGCAGTTACACGGGGATTAGCACAGATACGCAGTATTTT. This rearrangement joins TRBV6-2 or TRBV6-3 to TRBJ2-3; possibly TRBD2 for D (5 bases). The CDR3 totals 15 residues. Germline V gives CDR1 MNHEY, CDR2 SVGEGT. Trimming cost V 2 bases and J 0 bases, with 9 bases left between them.

The chain recombines TRBV5-1 with TRBJ2-3; the match to TRBD1 covers 8 bases. This CDR3 is built from 19 residues. CDR1 and CDR2 (germline): SGHRS, YFSETQ. The V segment lost 2 bases and the J segment 1 base; nucleotides outside the gene matches: 15. The CDR3 bases are TGCGCCAGCAGCTTACGTTCCGGACAGGGTGGTTTTCGCACAGATACGCAGTATTTT. This sequence encodes CASSLRSGQGGFRTDTQYF.

The chain carries TRBV29-1 and TRBJ1-1; possibly TRBD1 for D (5 bases). In germline, CDR1 is SQVTM, CDR2 ANQGSEA. The CDR3 spans 13 residues. V was shortened by 4 bases and J by 5 bases, with 14 bases between the two germline ends. Here the CDR3 reads CSVVSRDDTEAFF. The CDR3 DNA is TGCAGCGTTGTCAGCAGGGATGATACTGAAGCTTTCTTT. Complete variable domain (other parts from reference TRBV29-1 and TRBJ1-1): SAVISQKPSRDICQRGTSLTIQCQVDSQVTMMFWYRQQPGQSLTLIATANQGSEATYESGFVIDKFPISRPNLTFSTLTVSNMSPEDSSIYLCSVVSRDDTEAFFGQGTRLTVV.

The rearrangement joins TRBV28 to TRBJ1-1; 10 bases are a match to TRBD1. The CDR3 consists of 14 residues. The germline V gene has CDR1 MDHEN and CDR2 SYDVKM. After removal of 3 bases from V and 8 bases from J, the junction contained 6 bases not matched to a gene. Here the CDR3 DNA reads TGTGCCAGCAGTTTGGGACAGGGGCACAGGGAAGCTTTCTTT. It specifies CASSLGQGHREAFF.

This clonotype was found a few times. The rearrangement joins TRBV7-9 to TRBJ1-1, with a tentative D call TRBD1 (5 bases). This CDR3 has 16 residues. Trimming removed 5 bases at V and 0 bases at J, with 16 bases between. Per germline, CDR1 SEHNR and CDR2 FQNEAQ (reference sequence). The CDR3 here is CASSRGGSTLNTEAFF. The DNA of the CDR3 is TGTGCCAGCAGCCGCGGGGGATCGACCCTGAACACTGAAGCTTTCTTT.

The chain recombines TRBV4-1 with TRBJ1-5; the D gene is possibly TRBD1 (5 bases). Germline V gene lookup returns CDR1 MGHRA and CDR2 YSYEKL. CDR3 length: 16 residues. The V end lost 4 bases, the J end lost 0 bases, and 13 bases lay between the germline ends. Written as DNA, the CDR3 is TGCGCCAGCAGCCCTTTGCCGGGGCCTAGCAATCAGCCCCAGCATTTT. Protein sequence: CASSPLPGPSNQPQHF.

V usage is TRBV28 and J usage is TRBJ1-1; D gene uncertain. The V end was cut by 8 bases, the J end by 1 base, with 8 bases between. The length of the CDR3 is 12 residues. Looked up from germline, CDR1 is MDHEN and CDR2 is SYDVKM. The CDR3 loop reads CASLLRNTEAFF. Written as DNA, the CDR3 is TGTGCCAGCTTGCTACGGAACACTGAAGCTTTCTTT.

The rearrangement joins TRBV6-2 or TRBV6-3 to TRBJ2-3; TRBD2 is a possible D gene (6 bases). The CDR3 sequence is 15 residues long. Germline assignment: CDR1 MNHEY and CDR2 SVGEGT. V was clipped by 6 bases and J by 2 bases, with 15 bases between them. CDR3 protein: CASSGRSGITDTQYF. In DNA form, the CDR3 reads TGTGCCAGCAGCGGGCGTAGCGGAATCACAGATACGCAGTATTTT.

In its sample, this clonotype was seen a few times. The chain uses TRBV18 and TRBJ1-4, with D perhaps TRBD1 (5 bases). Trimming removed 1 base at V and 6 bases at J, with 9 bases between. CDR1 KGHSH and CDR2 LQKENI come from the germline V gene. The CDR3 is 14 amino acids. The CDR3 DNA follows: TGTGCCAGCTCACCACGGGGGGGAGATGAAAAACTGTTTTTT. Translating gives CASSPRGGDEKLFF.

This clonotype occurred a few times. The chain uses TRBV20-1 and TRBJ1-3; D call uncertain. V lost 0 bases and J lost 0, with 9 bases in between. Germline V gene data show CDR1 as DFQATT and CDR2 as SNEGSKA (reference sequence). The CDR3 length is 15 residues. The CDR3 here is CSARDLGDSGNTIYF. CDR3 DNA sequence: TGCAGTGCTAGAGATCTCGGGGACTCTGGAAACACCATATATTTT.

This clonotype was seen a few times. The chain recombines TRBV7-9 with TRBJ1-1, with D maybe TRBD1 (5 bases). This CDR3 region has 14 residues. The germline V and J ends were trimmed by 0 bases and 5 bases, with 10 bases remaining between them. The germline gives CDR1 SEHNR, CDR2 FQNEAQ (reference sequence). The CDR3 bases are TGTGCCAGCAGCTTAGCAGGGGAGGCGACTGAAGCTTTCTTT. Protein: CASSLAGEATEAFF. Drawing the rest from reference TRBV7-9 and TRBJ1-1, the complete variable domain is DTGVSQNPRHKITKRGQNVTFRCDPISEHNRLYWYRQTLGQGPEFLTYFQNEAQLEKSRLLSDRFSAERPKGSFSTLEIQRTEQGDSAMYLCASSLAGEATEAFFGQGTRLTVV.